This TCR beta chain appears in the sequencing data of a study of blood T cell repertoires in COVID-19 (dated by TCRdb to the early 2020s). Concerning the study at large: Collaborator samples came from the United States, Italy and Spain and covered acute and convalescent phases of COVID-19. Where HLA class I and class II types were available, the types were taken from metadata supplied by the sample provider, not from assay-based typing. The repertoires were made available in a free public database intended to serve as a resource for research on the immune response to SARS-CoV-2. The sample metadata nearly always contained a de-identified subject ID, COVID-19 status, age in years and sex. The prospective study material was composed of cDNA or gDNA derived from T cells, B-cell-depleted T cells, or PBMCs. Samples came from the ongoing ImmuneRACE study (first 160 participants) plus 1,254 subjects from 6 global collaborators. The dataset comprised deeply sampled blood TCRbeta repertoires from subjects exposed to, actively infected with, or recovered from COVID-19.

The collaborating institutions used their own protocols to collect whole blood in K2EDTA tubes. For TCRbeta analysis, collaborator samples were shipped as frozen whole blood, as isolated PBMCs, or as DNA extracted from either sample type. Comments on this clone: The antigen it binds to is not known. Base qualities are not at hand, and no much larger clone is one base apart.

What the research found in general, with its limitations: The quantity of clinical and demographic metadata differed by source and by participant and was supplied without curation.

TCRbeta CDR3 regions were amplified from genomic DNA by means of the immunoSEQ Assay, a bias-controlled multiplex PCR. The authors' analysis ran thus. Within the assay, amplification of reference gene primers was used to estimate how many nucleated cells each sample contained. Sequence reads were collapsed and filtered to measure the absolute abundance of every unique TCRbeta CDR3 rearrangement. Productive Simpson clonality was computed per sample as the square root of Simpson's diversity index over productive rearrangements. TCRdb provides this immuneACCESS table in a form limited to in-frame rearrangements. Some clones are lacking; in checked studies, under half of them reflect an unresolved V gene, and why the rest are absent is not known. The V and J calls and clone size are taken from that table; D and trimming were inferred from the DNA. The sample table lists 220,000 or so clones, approximately 81% of them with a count of one. The ten largest account for 3.6% of the sample.

The CDR3 contains 16 residues, cysteine and phenylalanine counted. The only DNA kept is the CDR3, 48 bases in frame from the first base. A distance of 18 bases separates the germline ends of V and J, which lose 4 bases and 4 bases respectively. CDR1 and CDR2, per the germline V gene, are SGHRS and YFSETQ. The sequence links TRBV5-1 to TRBJ1-3; D gene: possibly TRBD1, on 6 matching bases. The source material was peripheral blood. The sequence was collected from a woman aged 80 or over with acute or convalescent COVID-19. The CDR3 here reads CASSPGQTPLGNTIYF. The DNA sequence follows: TGCGCCAGCAGCCCGGGACAAACACCTCTCGGAAACACCATATATTTT.